These 10 T cell receptor beta chains were sequenced from one sample in a study of T cell repertoires in cytomegalovirus infection. In TCRdb, the reads were re-called with MiXCR into one record per CDR3 protein. The table includes fewer than 250,000 distinct CDR3 sequences, roughly 22% detected once. Input material: CD8+ T cells from PBMCs. The receptors here all came from a human donor in good health (CMV status not recorded). Some clones in this sample may be carry-over from other donors' samples.

V is TRBV5-4 and J is TRBJ2-2; D unresolved. The CDR3 runs 15 residues. From germline, CDR1 is SGHNT and CDR2 YYREEE (reference sequence). The V and J ends lost 0 bases and 6 bases respectively, with 12 bases between them. CDR3 coding DNA: TGTGCCAGCAGCTTGGGAATAGGTGCGCCCGGGGAGCTGTTTTTT. It is translated as CASSLGIGAPGELFF.

This clonotype has only a few counts. This chain uses TRBV19 with TRBJ2-1; tentative D call: TRBD2 (7 bases). CDR1 is LNHDA and CDR2 is SQIVND in the germline V gene (reference sequence). V lost 9 bases and J 4 bases, leaving 13 bases between the germline ends. CDR3 size: 13 residues. The CDR3 loop reads CASRRGLYNEQFF. The CDR3 region has the DNA TGTGCCAGCCGGCGGGGGCTTTACAATGAGCAGTTCTTC.

This clonotype was picked up one time. The chain has TRBV19 and TRBJ2-1, with 7 bases matching TRBD2. Germline V gives CDR1 LNHDA, CDR2 SQIVND (reference sequence). This CDR3 has 15 amino acids. With 6 bases clipped from V and 0 bases from J, the junction kept 5 bases outside the gene matches. The CDR3 DNA reads as TGTGCCAGTAGGGCGGGAGTTAGCTCCTACAATGAGCAGTTCTTC. It is translated as CASRAGVSSYNEQFF.

The CDR3 sequence is CASPFGTANYGYTF. As DNA, the CDR3 is TGTGCCAGCCCTTTCGGGACGGCCAACTATGGCTACACCTTC. The chain combines TRBV2 with TRBJ1-2, with a weak D call TRBD1 (5 bases). Trimming left V 8 bases short and J 2 bases short, with 15 bases between. Germline V lookup: CDR1 SNHLY, CDR2 FYNNEI. There are 14 residues in the CDR3.

This clonotype was detected many times. The chain links TRBV11-2 to TRBJ2-7, with D perhaps being TRBD1 or TRBD2 (6 bases each). Trimming left V 5 bases short and J 0 bases short, with 11 bases between. Per the germline V gene, CDR1 is SGHAT and CDR2 is FQNNGV. The length of the CDR3 is 14 residues. CDR3 loop: CASSRGARSYEQYF. The DNA for the CDR3 is TGTGCCAGCAGCAGGGGGGCCCGCTCCTACGAGCAGTACTTC. The variable domain in full, completed from reference TRBV11-2 and TRBJ2-7, reads EAGVAQSPRYKIIEKRQSVAFWCNPISGHATLYWYQQILGQGPKLLIQFQNNGVVDDSQLPKDRFSAERLKGVDSTLKIQPAKLEDSAVYLCASSRGARSYEQYFGPGTRLTVT.

This rearrangement joins TRBV29-1 to TRBJ2-7; 10 bases agree with TRBD1. The CDR3 has 14 residues. Germline lookup yields CDR1 SQVTM and CDR2 ANQGSEA. Trimming cost V 7 bases and J 7 bases; bases outside gene matches: 13. CDR3 sequence (DNA): TGCAGCGCGGCCCCCGGGACAGGGGCGGGGGAGCAGTACTTC. It encodes CSAAPGTGAGEQYF.

The genes are TRBV28 and TRBJ2-5; D uncertain. CDR1 and CDR2 (germline): MDHEN, SYDVKM. CDR3 length equals 13 residues. V was cut by 2 bases and J by 2 bases, with 6 bases left in between. CDR3 sequence: CASSLAIQETQYF. The CDR3 nucleotides are TGTGCCAGCAGTTTAGCTATTCAAGAGACCCAGTACTTC. Supplemented by reference TRBV28 and TRBJ2-5, the full variable domain reads DVKVTQSSRYLVKRTGEKVFLECVQDMDHENMFWYRQDPGLGLRLIYFSYDVKMKEKGDIPEGYSVSREKKERFSLILESASTNQTSMYLCASSLAIQETQYFGPGTRLLVL.

The chain employs TRBV7-9 and TRBJ2-3; TRBD2 matches at 13 bases. V shed 1 base and J 4 bases; nucleotides not matched to a gene: 2. The germline CDR1 and CDR2 sequences are SEHNR and FQNEAQ (reference sequence). The CDR3 is made up of 16 amino acids. DNA for the CDR3: TGTGCCAGCAGCTTAGGGACTAGCGGGGGCCCAGATACGCAGTATTTT. It is translated as CASSLGTSGGPDTQYF. Combining the CDR3 with reference TRBV7-9 and TRBJ2-3 gives the whole variable domain DTGVSQNPRHKITKRGQNVTFRCDPISEHNRLYWYRQTLGQGPEFLTYFQNEAQLEKSRLLSDRFSAERPKGSFSTLEIQRTEQGDSAMYLCASSLGTSGGPDTQYFGPGTRLTVL.

This clonotype occurred many times. The chain recombines TRBV7-6 with TRBJ2-3, with D tentatively TRBD1 or TRBD2 (6 bases each). The CDR3 loop spans 14 amino acids. Germline lookup yields CDR1 SGHVS and CDR2 FNYEAQ. Trimming took off 3 bases at V and 4 bases at J, with 11 bases between the two ends. CDR3 protein: CASSFGGPADTQYF. The CDR3, as DNA: TGTGCCAGCAGCTTTGGGGGGCCCGCAGATACGCAGTATTTT.

This clonotype has only a few counts. This rearrangement joins TRBV14 to TRBJ1-1, with TRBD1 identical over 8 bases. This CDR3 is 14 amino acids long. The V gene's germline CDR1 is SGHDN and CDR2 FVKESK. Unmatched junction bases numbered 3, after V lost 5 bases and J lost 1 base. The CDR3 reads CASSGTGWNTEAFF. Written as DNA, the CDR3 is TGTGCCAGCAGCGGGACAGGTTGGAACACTGAAGCTTTCTTT.